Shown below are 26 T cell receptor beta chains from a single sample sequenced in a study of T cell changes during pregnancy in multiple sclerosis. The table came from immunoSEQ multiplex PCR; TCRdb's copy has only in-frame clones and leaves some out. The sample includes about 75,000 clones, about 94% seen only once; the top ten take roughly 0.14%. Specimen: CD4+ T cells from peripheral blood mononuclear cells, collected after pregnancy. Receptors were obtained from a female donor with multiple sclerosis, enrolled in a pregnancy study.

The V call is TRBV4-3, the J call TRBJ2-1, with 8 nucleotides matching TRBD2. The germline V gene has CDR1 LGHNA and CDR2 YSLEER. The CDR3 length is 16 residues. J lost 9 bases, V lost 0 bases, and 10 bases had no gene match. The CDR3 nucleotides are TGCGCCAGCAGCCAAGAGATTGGTAGCGGGATGGGTGAGCAGTTCTTC. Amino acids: CASSQEIGSGMGEQFF.

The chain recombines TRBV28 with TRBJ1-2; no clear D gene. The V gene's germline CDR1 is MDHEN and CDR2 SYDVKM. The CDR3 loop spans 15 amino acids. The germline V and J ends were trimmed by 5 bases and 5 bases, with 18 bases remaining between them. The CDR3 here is CASSTPGGVGYGYTF. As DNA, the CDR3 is TGTGCCAGCAGTACACCCGGCGGGGTAGGATATGGCTACACCTTC.

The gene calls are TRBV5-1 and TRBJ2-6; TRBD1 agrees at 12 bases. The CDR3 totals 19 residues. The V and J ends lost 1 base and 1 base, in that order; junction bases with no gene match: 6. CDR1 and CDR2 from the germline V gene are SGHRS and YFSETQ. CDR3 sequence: CASSLWDRGRGSGANVLTF. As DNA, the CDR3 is TGCGCCAGCAGCTTGTGGGACAGGGGGCGCGGATCTGGGGCCAACGTCCTGACTTTC.

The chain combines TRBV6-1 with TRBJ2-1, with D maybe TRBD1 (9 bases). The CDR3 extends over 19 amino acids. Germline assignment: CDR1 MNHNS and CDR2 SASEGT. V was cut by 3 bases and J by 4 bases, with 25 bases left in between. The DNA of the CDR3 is TGTGCCAGCAGTGAGGTGGGACAGGGCCCGGGAGGGGTTTACAATGAGCAGTTCTTC. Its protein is CASSEVGQGPGGVYNEQFF.

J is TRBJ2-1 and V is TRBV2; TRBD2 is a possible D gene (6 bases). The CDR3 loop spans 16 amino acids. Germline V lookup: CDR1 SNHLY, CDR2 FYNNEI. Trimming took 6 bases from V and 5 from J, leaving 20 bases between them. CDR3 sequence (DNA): TGTGCCAGCAGAGACTTAGCGGTCGGGTTCAACAATGAGCAGTTCTTC. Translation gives CASRDLAVGFNNEQFF.

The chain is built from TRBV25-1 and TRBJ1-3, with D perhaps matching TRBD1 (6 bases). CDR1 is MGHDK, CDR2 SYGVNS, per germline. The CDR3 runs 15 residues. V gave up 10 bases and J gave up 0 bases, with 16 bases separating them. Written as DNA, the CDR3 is TGTGCCACCAAGAAGGACAGCGACTCTGGAAACACCATATATTTT. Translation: CATKKDSDSGNTIYF.

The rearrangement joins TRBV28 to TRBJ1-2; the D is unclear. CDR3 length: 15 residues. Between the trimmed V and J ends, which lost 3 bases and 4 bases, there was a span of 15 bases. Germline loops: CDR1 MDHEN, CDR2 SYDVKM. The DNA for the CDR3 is TGTGCCAGCAGTTTGGTAGAGGGTGCGGGCTATGGCTACACCTTC. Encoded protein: CASSLVEGAGYGYTF.

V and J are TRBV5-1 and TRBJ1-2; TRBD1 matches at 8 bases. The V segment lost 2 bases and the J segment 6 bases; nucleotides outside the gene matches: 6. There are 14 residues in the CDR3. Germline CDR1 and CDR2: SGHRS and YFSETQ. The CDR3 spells CASSLGQGGDGYTF. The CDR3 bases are TGCGCCAGCAGCTTAGGACAGGGCGGGGATGGCTACACCTTC.

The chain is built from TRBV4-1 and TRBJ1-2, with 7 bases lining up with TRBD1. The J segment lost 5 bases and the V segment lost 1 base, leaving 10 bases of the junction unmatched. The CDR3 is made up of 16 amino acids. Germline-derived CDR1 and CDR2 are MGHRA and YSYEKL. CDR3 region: CASSQVGTARGYGYTF. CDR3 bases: TGCGCCAGCAGCCAAGTTGGGACAGCCCGAGGGTATGGCTACACCTTC.

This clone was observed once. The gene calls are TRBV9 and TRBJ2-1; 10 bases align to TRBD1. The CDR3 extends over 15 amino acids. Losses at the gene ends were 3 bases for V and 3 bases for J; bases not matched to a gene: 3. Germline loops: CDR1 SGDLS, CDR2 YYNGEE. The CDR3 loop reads CASSGDRGGYNEQFF. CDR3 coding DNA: TGTGCCAGCAGCGGGGACAGGGGTGGCTACAATGAGCAGTTCTTC. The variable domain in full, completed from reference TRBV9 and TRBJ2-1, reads DSGVTQTPKHLITATGQRVTLRCSPRSGDLSVYWYQQSLDQGLQFLIQYYNGEERAKGNILERFSAQQFPDLHSELNLSSLELGDSALYFCASSGDRGGYNEQFFGPGTRLTVL.

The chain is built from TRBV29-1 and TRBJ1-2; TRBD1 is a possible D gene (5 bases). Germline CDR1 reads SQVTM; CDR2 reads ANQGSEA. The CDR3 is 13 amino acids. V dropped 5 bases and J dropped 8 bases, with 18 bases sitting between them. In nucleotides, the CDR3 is TGCAGCGTTTCAGGGTTTTATCGTTTGGGCTACACCTTC. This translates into CSVSGFYRLGYTF.

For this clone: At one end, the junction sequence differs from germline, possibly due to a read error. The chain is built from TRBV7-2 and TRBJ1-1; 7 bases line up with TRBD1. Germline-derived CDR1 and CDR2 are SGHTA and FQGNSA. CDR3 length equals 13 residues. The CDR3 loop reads CASSLKGASTYTF. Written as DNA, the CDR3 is TGTGCCAGCAGTCTAAAGGGGGCCAGCACCTATACCTTT.

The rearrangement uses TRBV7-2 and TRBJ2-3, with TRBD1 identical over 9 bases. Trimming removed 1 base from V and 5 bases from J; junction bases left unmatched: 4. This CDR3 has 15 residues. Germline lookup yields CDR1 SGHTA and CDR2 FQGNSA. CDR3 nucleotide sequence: TGTGCCAGCAGCTTAGGGGGACAGGGCGAAGATACGCAGTATTTT. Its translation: CASSLGGQGEDTQYF.

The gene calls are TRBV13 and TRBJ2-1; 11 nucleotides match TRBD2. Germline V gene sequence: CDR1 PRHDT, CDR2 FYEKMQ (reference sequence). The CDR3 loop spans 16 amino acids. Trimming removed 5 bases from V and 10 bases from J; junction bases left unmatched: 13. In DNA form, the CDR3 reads TGTGCCAGCAGCCTTGAACTAGCGGGAGACTTAGGGGAGCAGTTCTTC. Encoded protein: CASSLELAGDLGEQFF.

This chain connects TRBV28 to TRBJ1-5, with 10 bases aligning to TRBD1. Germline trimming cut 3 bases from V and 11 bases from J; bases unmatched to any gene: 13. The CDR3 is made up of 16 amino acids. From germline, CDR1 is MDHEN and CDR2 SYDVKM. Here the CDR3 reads CASSLGRQGATRTQHF. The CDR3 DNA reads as TGTGCCAGCAGTTTGGGGAGACAGGGGGCAACCCGGACCCAGCATTTT.

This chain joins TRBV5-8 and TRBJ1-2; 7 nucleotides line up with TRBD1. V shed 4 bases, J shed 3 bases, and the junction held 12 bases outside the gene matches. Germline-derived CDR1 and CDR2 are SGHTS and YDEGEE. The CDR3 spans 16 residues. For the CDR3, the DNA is TGTGCCAGCAGCCATCACCACAGGGGTAGCGACTATGGCTACACCTTC. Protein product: CASSHHHRGSDYGYTF.

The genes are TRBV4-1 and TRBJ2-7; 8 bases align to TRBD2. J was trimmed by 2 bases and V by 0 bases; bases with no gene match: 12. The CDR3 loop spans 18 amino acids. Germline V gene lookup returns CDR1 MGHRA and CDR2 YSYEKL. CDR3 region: CASSQDRVGAGATYEQYF. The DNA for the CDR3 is TGCGCCAGCAGCCAAGATAGGGTCGGAGCGGGAGCTACCTACGAGCAGTACTTC.

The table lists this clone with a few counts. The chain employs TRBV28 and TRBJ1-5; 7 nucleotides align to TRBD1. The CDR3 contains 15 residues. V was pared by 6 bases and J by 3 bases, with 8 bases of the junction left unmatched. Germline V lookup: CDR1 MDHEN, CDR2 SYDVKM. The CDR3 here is CASRTGASPNQPQHF. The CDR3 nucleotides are TGTGCCAGCAGAACAGGGGCATCTCCCAATCAGCCCCAGCATTTT.

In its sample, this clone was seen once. The CDR3 protein is CASSLYRDTNYGYTF. In DNA, the CDR3 is TGTGCCAGCAGCCTTTACAGGGACACTAACTATGGCTACACCTTC. This chain uses TRBV7-2 with TRBJ1-2; the D gene is possibly TRBD1 (6 bases). V was shortened by 5 bases and J by 0 bases, with 13 bases between the two germline ends. The CDR3 length is 15 residues. Germline CDR1 is SGHTA and CDR2 is FQGNSA.

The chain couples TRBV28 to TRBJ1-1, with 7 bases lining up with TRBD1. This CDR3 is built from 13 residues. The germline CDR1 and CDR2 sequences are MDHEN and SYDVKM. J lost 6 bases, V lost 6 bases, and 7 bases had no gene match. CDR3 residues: CASSRDSLAEAFF. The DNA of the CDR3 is TGTGCCAGCAGCCGGGACAGCCTCGCTGAAGCTTTCTTT.

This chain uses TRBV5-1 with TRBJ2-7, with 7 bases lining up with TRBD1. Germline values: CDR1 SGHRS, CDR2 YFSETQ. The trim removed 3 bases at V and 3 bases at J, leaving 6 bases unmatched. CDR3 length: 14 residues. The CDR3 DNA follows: TGCGCCAGCAGCTCTGGGACAGACTTCTACGAGCAGTACTTC. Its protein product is CASSSGTDFYEQYF.

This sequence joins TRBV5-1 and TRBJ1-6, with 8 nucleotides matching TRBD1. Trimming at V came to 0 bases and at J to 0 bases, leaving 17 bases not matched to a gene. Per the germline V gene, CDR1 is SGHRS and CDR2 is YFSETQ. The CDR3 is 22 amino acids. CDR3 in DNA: TGCGCCAGCAGCTTGGTCCCAGGGACAGGAGGGAGTTTTAGCTCCTATAATTCACCCCTCCACTTT. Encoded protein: CASSLVPGTGGSFSSYNSPLHF.

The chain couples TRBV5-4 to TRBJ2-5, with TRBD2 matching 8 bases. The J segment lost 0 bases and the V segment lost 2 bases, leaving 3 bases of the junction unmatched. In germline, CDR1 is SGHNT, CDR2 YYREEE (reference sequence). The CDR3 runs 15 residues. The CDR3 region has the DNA TGTGCCAGCAGCTTAGGTAGCGGGAACCAAGAGACCCAGTACTTC. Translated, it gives CASSLGSGNQETQYF.

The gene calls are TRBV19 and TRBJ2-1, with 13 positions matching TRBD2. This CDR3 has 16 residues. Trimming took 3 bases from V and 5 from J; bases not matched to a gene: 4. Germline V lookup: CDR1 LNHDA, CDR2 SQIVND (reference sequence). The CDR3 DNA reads TGTGCCAGTAGTATCCGACTAGCGGGAGGAAACAATGAGCAGTTCTTC. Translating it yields CASSIRLAGGNNEQFF.

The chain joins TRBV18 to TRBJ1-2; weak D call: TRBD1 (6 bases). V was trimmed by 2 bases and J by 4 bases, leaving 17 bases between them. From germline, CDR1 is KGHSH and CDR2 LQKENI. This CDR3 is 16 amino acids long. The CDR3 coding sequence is TGTGCCAGCTCACCAGGAACGGACAGAGCCCTCTATGGCTACACCTTC. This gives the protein CASSPGTDRALYGYTF.

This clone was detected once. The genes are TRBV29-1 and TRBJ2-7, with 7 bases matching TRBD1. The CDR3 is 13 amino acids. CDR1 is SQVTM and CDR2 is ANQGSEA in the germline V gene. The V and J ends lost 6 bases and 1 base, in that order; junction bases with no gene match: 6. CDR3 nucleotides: TGCAGCGTCCGACAGGGCGAATCCTACGAGCAGTACTTC. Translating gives CSVRQGESYEQYF.